The TCR beta chain under discussion was sequenced for a study of T cell changes during pregnancy in multiple sclerosis. Here immunoSEQ multiplex PCR was the method, and the copy in TCRdb shows in-frame clones only, minus some. The sample yields tens of thousands of clones, around 90% seen once. With 1 base removed from V and 7 bases from J, the gap between germline ends came to 10 bases. This CDR3 is 13 amino acids long. Germline-derived CDR1 and CDR2 are SGHVS and FNYEAQ. This sequence was found in a female donor with multiple sclerosis, enrolled in a pregnancy study. The V call is TRBV7-6, the J call TRBJ1-1; D is possibly TRBD1 (5 bases). Sequenced material: CD4+ T cells from peripheral blood mononuclear cells, taken in the second trimester of pregnancy. The CDR3, as DNA: TGTGCCAGCAGCTTAGTTAGGGGAGGTGAAGCTTTCTTT. Protein sequence: CASSLVRGGEAFF. The variable domain in full, completed from reference TRBV7-6 and TRBJ1-1, reads GAGVSQSPRYKVTKRGQDVALRCDPISGHVSLYWYRQALGQGPEFLTYFNYEAQQDKSGLPNDRFSAERPEGSISTLTIQRTEQRDSAMYRCASSLVRGGEAFFGQGTRLTVV.